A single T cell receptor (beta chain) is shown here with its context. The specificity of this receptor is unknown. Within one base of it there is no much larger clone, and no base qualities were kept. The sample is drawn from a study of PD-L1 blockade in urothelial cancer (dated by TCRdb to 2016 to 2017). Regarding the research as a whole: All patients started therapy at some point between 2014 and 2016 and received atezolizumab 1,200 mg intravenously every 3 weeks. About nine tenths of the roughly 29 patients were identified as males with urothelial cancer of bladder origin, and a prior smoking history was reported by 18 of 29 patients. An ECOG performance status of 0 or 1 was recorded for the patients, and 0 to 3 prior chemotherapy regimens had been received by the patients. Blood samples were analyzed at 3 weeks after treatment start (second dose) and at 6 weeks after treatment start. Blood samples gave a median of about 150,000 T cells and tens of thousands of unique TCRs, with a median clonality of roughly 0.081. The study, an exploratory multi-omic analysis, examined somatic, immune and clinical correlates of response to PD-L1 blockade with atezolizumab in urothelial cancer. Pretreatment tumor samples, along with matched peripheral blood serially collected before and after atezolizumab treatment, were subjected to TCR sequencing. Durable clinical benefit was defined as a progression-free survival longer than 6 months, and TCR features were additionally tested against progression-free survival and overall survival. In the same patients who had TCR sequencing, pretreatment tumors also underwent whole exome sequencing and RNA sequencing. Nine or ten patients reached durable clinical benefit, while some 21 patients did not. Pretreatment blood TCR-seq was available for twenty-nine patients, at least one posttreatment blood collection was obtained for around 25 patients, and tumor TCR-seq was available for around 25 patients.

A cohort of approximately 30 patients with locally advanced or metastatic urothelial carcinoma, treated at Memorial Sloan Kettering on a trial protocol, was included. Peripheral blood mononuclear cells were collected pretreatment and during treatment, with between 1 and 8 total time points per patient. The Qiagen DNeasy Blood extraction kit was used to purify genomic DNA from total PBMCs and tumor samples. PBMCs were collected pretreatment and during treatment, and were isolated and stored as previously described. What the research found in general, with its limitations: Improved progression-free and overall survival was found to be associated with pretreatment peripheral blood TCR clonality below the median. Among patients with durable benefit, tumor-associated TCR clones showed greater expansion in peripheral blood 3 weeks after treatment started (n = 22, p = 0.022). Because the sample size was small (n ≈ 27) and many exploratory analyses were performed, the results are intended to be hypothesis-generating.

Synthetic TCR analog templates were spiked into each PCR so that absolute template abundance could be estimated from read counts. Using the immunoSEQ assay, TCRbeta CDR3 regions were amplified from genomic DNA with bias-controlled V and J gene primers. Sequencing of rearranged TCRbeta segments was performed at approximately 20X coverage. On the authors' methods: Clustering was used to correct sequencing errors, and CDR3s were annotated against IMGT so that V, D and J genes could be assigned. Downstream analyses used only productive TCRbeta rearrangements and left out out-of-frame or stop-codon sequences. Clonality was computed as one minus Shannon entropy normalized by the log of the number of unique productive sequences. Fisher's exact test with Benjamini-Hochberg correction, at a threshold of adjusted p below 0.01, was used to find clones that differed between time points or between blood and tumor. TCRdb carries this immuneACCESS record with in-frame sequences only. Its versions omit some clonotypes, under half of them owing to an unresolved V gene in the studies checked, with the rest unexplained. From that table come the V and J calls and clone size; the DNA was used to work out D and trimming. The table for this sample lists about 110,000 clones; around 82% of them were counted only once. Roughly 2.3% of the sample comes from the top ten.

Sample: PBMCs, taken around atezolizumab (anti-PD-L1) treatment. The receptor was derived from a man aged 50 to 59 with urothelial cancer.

The CDR3 region has the sequence CATRMRSSTDTQYF. The DNA sequence is TGTGCCACCAGGATGCGGTCTAGCACAGATACGCAGTATTTT. The rearranged chain carries TRBV15 and TRBJ2-3, with the D gene not confidently named. The CDR1 and CDR2 encoded by the germline V gene (reference sequence) are LNHNV and YYDKDF. V was cut back by 6 bases and J by 0 bases, leaving a gap of 10 bases between them. There are 14 amino acids in the CDR3, from cysteine to phenylalanine inclusive. The only DNA kept is the CDR3, 42 bases in frame from the first base.